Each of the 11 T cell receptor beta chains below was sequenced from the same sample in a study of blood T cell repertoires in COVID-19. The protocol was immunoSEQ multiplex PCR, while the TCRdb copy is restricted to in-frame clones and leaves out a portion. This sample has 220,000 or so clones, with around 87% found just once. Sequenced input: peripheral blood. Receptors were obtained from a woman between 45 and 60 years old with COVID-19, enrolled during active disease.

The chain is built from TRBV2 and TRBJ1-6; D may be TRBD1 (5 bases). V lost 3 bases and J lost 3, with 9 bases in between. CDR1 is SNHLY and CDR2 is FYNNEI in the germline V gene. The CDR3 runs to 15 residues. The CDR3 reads CASSEQGYYNSPLHF. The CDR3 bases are TGTGCCAGCAGTGAGCAGGGCTACTATAATTCACCCCTCCACTTT.

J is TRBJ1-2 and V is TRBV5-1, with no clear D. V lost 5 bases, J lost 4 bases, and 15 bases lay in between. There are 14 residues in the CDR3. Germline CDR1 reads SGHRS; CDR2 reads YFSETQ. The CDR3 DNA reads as TGCGCCAGCAGGCAGCAGACTTCTTCCTATGGCTACACCTTC. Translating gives CASRQQTSSYGYTF. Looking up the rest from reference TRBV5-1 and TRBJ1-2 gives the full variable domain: KAGVTQTPRYLIKTRGQQVTLSCSPISGHRSVSWYQQTPGQGLQFLFEYFSETQRNKGNFPGRFSGRQFSNSRSEMNVSTLELGDSALYLCASRQQTSSYGYTFGSGTRLTVV.

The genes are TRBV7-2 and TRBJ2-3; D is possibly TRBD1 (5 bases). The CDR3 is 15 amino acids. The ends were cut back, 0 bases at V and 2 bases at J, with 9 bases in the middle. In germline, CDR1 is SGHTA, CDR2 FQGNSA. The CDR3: CASSLAGPNTDTQYF. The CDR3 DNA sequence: TGTGCCAGCAGCTTAGCGGGGCCAAACACAGATACGCAGTATTTT.

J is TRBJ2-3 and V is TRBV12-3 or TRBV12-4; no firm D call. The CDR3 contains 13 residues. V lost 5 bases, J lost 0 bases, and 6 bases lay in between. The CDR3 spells CASSRVSTDTQYF. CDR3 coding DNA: TGTGCCAGCAGTCGGGTGAGCACAGATACGCAGTATTTT.

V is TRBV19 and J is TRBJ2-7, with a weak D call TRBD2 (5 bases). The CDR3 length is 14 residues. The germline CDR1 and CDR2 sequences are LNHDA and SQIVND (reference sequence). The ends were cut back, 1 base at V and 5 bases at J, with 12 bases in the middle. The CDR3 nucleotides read TGTGCCAGTAGTATAGGAGGTAGCGTCGACGAGCAGTACTTC. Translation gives CASSIGGSVDEQYF.

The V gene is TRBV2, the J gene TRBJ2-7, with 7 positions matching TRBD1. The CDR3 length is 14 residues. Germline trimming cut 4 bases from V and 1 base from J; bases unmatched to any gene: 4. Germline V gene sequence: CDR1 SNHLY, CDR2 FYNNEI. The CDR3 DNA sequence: TGTGCCAGCAGTGCTGGACAGGTATCCTACGAGCAGTACTTC. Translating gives CASSAGQVSYEQYF.

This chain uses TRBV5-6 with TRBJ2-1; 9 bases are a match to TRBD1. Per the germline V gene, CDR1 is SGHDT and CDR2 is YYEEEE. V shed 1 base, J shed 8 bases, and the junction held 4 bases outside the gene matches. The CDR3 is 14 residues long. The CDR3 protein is CASSLWDRVDEQFF. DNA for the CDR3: TGTGCCAGCAGCTTGTGGGACAGGGTGGATGAGCAGTTCTTC.

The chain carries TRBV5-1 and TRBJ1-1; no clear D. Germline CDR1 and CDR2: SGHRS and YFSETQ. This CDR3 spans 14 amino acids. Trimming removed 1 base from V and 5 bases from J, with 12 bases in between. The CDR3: CASSLRAGGTEAFF. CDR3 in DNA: TGCGCCAGCAGCTTGAGGGCAGGAGGAACTGAAGCTTTCTTT.

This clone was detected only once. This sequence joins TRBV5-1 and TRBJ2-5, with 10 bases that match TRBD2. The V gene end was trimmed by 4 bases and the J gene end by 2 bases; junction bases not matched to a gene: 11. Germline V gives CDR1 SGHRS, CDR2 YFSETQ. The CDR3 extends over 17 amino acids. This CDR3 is CASSPGLLAGLQETQYF. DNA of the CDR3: TGCGCCAGCAGCCCTGGGCTACTAGCGGGGTTACAAGAGACCCAGTACTTC.

In DNA form, the CDR3 reads TGCGCCAGCAGCGCCGCCGGGACAGGGAATGAAGCTTTCTTT. Amino acids: CASSAAGTGNEAFF. The V call is TRBV5-1, the J call TRBJ1-1, with 9 bases aligning to TRBD1. The germline gives CDR1 SGHRS, CDR2 YFSETQ. The CDR3 loop spans 14 amino acids. Trimming cost V 4 bases and J 7 bases; bases outside gene matches: 8. The complete variable domain, with remaining parts taken from reference TRBV5-1 and TRBJ1-1, reads KAGVTQTPRYLIKTRGQQVTLSCSPISGHRSVSWYQQTPGQGLQFLFEYFSETQRNKGNFPGRFSGRQFSNSRSEMNVSTLELGDSALYLCASSAAGTGNEAFFGQGTRLTVV.

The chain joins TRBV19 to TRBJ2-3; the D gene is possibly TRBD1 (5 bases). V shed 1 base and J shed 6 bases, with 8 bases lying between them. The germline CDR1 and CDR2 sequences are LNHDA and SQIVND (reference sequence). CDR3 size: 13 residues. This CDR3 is CASSIAKGDTQYF. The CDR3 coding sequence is TGTGCCAGTAGTATAGCGAAGGGGGATACGCAGTATTTT.